One and the same sample provided the 24 T cell receptor beta chains below, sequenced in a study of blood T cell repertoires in COVID-19. Sequencing used immunoSEQ multiplex PCR; TCRdb keeps in-frame clones, though not all of them. The sample consists of over 300,000 clones, roughly nine tenths of them appearing once. Specimen: PBMCs or T cells enriched from blood (not recorded which). The receptors stem from a woman aged 25-40 years who had recovered from COVID-19.

Notes on this clone: The identical CDR3 is also encoded by other nucleotide sequences in the sample. The rearrangement links TRBV6-5 to TRBJ1-4; 8 nucleotides align to TRBD1. CDR3 length: 14 amino acids. Germline-derived CDR1 and CDR2 are MNHEY and SVGAGI. With 6 bases clipped from V and 0 bases from J, the junction kept 0 bases outside the gene matches. DNA for the CDR3: TGTGCCAGCAGGACAGGGGCAACTAATGAAAAACTGTTTTTT. Translating gives CASRTGATNEKLFF.

The gene calls are TRBV9 and TRBJ1-2; no clear D. The CDR3 runs to 14 residues. Per the germline V gene, CDR1 is SGDLS and CDR2 is YYNGEE. V lost 6 bases and J lost 7, with 19 bases in between. The CDR3 protein is CASTGSGIVTGYTF. DNA for the CDR3: TGTGCCAGCACCGGATCGGGGATCGTTACTGGCTACACCTTC.

Only a few counts were recorded for this clone. The chain is built from TRBV9 and TRBJ1-1; D not certain. CDR3 length: 14 residues. CDR1 is SGDLS, CDR2 YYNGEE, per germline. V was shortened by 2 bases and J by 3 bases, with 11 bases between the two germline ends. The CDR3 reads CASSVGGRDTEAFF. CDR3 bases: TGTGCCAGCAGCGTCGGAGGGAGGGACACTGAAGCTTTCTTT.

J is TRBJ2-5 and V is TRBV7-2, with 16 bases aligning to TRBD2. The CDR3 consists of 18 residues. V shed 8 bases, J shed 5 bases, and the junction held 14 bases outside the gene matches. The germline CDR1 and CDR2 sequences are SGHTA and FQGNSA. For the CDR3, the DNA is TGTGCCAGCGGAAAACCGGGACTAGCGGGGGGGCCAGGGGAGACCCAGTACTTC. Encoded protein: CASGKPGLAGGPGETQYF.

The J gene is TRBJ2-2, the V gene TRBV28, with TRBD1 matching 7 bases. CDR3 length equals 16 residues. V was clipped by 2 bases and J by 0 bases; unmatched bases: 3. Looked up from germline, CDR1 is MDHEN and CDR2 is SYDVKM. CDR3 loop: CASSLRGTANTGELFF. CDR3 nucleotides: TGTGCCAGCAGTTTACGTGGGACAGCGAACACCGGGGAGCTGTTTTTT.

The CDR3 DNA sequence: TGTGCCAGCAGTCTACAGGGAGGGAATCAGCCCCAGCATTTT. This translates into CASSLQGGNQPQHF. The chain couples TRBV6-2 or TRBV6-3 to TRBJ1-5; a weak D match, TRBD1 (6 bases). The CDR3 is made up of 14 amino acids. Trimming shortened V by 5 bases and J by 4 bases, and 12 bases separated the two germline ends. The germline V gene has CDR1 MNHEY and CDR2 SVGEGT.

This clone was seen a single time. The gene calls are TRBV24-1 and TRBJ2-3; 13 positions match TRBD2. Losses at the gene ends were 2 bases for V and 4 bases for J; bases not matched to a gene: 2. This CDR3 is built from 16 residues. CDR1 KGHDR and CDR2 SFDVKD come from the germline V gene. The CDR3 sequence is CATSDSGLAGADTQYF. The CDR3 DNA reads as TGTGCCACCAGTGATTCTGGACTAGCGGGGGCAGATACGCAGTATTTT.

This sequence joins TRBV2 and TRBJ1-2, with D perhaps TRBD1 (6 bases). CDR3 length equals 14 residues. V was pared by 4 bases and J by 4 bases, with 13 bases between. Germline CDR1 reads SNHLY; CDR2 reads FYNNEI. The CDR3 is CASSASGGSYGYTF. CDR3 DNA sequence: TGTGCCAGCAGTGCCTCGGGGGGCAGCTATGGCTACACCTTC.

The chain uses TRBV7-6 and TRBJ2-1; TRBD2 agrees at 8 bases. Germline V gene sequence: CDR1 SGHVS, CDR2 FNYEAQ. There are 15 residues in the CDR3. The V gene end was trimmed by 5 bases and the J gene end by 6 bases; junction bases not matched to a gene: 9. The CDR3 nucleotides are TGTGCCAGCAGCCCCAAGCGGGGGTCGGTCAATGAGCAGTTCTTC. Translation: CASSPKRGSVNEQFF.

This clone was recorded once. The chain couples TRBV30 to TRBJ1-2, with a tentative D call TRBD1 (5 bases). Germline-derived CDR1 and CDR2 are GTSNPN and SVGIG (reference sequence). The V gene lost 4 bases and the J gene lost 7 bases, with 16 bases spanning the gap. The CDR3 is made up of 13 amino acids. The CDR3 nucleotides are TGTGCCTGGAACCAGATGGGGGGAACTGGCTACACCTTC. Its translation: CAWNQMGGTGYTF. Full variable domain (remainder filled in from reference TRBV30 and TRBJ1-2): SQTIHQWPATLVQPVGSPLSLECTVEGTSNPNLYWYRQAAGRGLQLLFYSVGIGQISSEVPQNLSASRPQDRQFILSSKKLLLSDSGFYLCAWNQMGGTGYTFGSGTRLTVV.

The rearrangement joins TRBV30 to TRBJ2-3; the D gene is possibly TRBD2 (6 bases). Trimming took off 4 bases at V and 1 base at J, with 15 bases between the two ends. Germline V gene lookup returns CDR1 GTSNPN and CDR2 SVGIG (reference sequence). CDR3 size: 15 residues. CDR3 sequence reads: CAWKAGSWGTDTQYF. In DNA form, the CDR3 reads TGTGCCTGGAAAGCGGGCTCCTGGGGCACAGATACGCAGTATTTT. Full variable domain (missing parts from reference TRBV30 and TRBJ2-3): SQTIHQWPATLVQPVGSPLSLECTVEGTSNPNLYWYRQAAGRGLQLLFYSVGIGQISSEVPQNLSASRPQDRQFILSSKKLLLSDSGFYLCAWKAGSWGTDTQYFGPGTRLTVL.

This CDR3 reads CASSFRSQPQHF. CDR3 sequence (DNA): TGTGCCAGCAGCTTCCGTAGTCAGCCCCAGCATTTT. This chain connects TRBV5-8 to TRBJ1-5; D gene uncertain. The CDR3 covers 12 residues. V dropped 2 bases and J dropped 6 bases, with 6 bases sitting between them. Germline CDR1 SGHTS, CDR2 YDEGEE.

CDR3 sequence: CASSESRNTEAFF. In DNA, the CDR3 is TGCGCCAGCAGTGAGTCGAGGAACACTGAAGCTTTCTTT. This rearrangement joins TRBV10-1 to TRBJ1-1; D uncertain. CDR1 WNHNN and CDR2 SYGVQD come from the germline V gene (reference sequence). This CDR3 is built from 13 residues. Trimming took off 0 bases at V and 1 base at J, with 3 bases between the two ends.

V gene TRBV30 combines with J gene TRBJ2-2, with a tentative D call TRBD1 (5 bases). The CDR3 spans 12 residues. The germline V gene has CDR1 GTSNPN and CDR2 SVGIG (reference sequence). The CDR3 protein is CATEDNTGELFF. The CDR3 DNA is TGTGCGACAGAAGATAACACCGGGGAGCTGTTTTTT.

The V and J genes are TRBV5-1 and TRBJ1-3; D gene unclear. Trimming removed 1 base from V and 0 bases from J, with 8 bases in between. CDR1 is SGHRS and CDR2 is YFSETQ in the germline V gene. The CDR3 extends over 15 amino acids. Here the CDR3 DNA reads TGCGCCAGCAGCTTGTCTACTTTCTCTGGAAACACCATATATTTT. Protein: CASSLSTFSGNTIYF.

This chain connects TRBV7-3 to TRBJ1-2, with D hard to call. V was clipped by 6 bases and J by 2 bases, with 13 bases between them. Per germline, CDR1 SGHTA and CDR2 FQGTGA. The CDR3 runs to 14 residues. This CDR3 reads CASSPSPYNYGYTF. Written as DNA, the CDR3 is TGTGCCAGCAGTCCCTCCCCCTACAACTATGGCTACACCTTC.

This clone was recorded a few times. J is TRBJ1-2 and V is TRBV6-4; TRBD1 matches at 7 bases. The germline V gene has CDR1 MRHNA and CDR2 SNTAGT. The V segment lost 6 bases and the J segment 8 bases; nucleotides outside the gene matches: 12. The CDR3 length is 14 residues. DNA of the CDR3: TGTGCCAGCAGACCCAGACAGGGAACGGGGGGCTACACCTTC. Encoded protein: CASRPRQGTGGYTF.

This clone was counted a single time. The chain employs TRBV7-2 and TRBJ1-3; a possible D gene is TRBD1 (6 bases). CDR1 is SGHTA, CDR2 FQGNSA, per germline. The CDR3 is 15 residues long. V lost 6 bases and J lost 0, with 12 bases in between. The CDR3 DNA sequence: TGTGCCAGCAGTCAACAGGGCGCCTCTGGAAACACCATATATTTT. As protein: CASSQQGASGNTIYF.

The rearrangement links TRBV7-9 to TRBJ2-3, with TRBD2 as a possible D gene (6 bases). V was clipped by 10 bases and J by 5 bases, with 7 bases between them. CDR3 length equals 10 residues. The germline V gene encodes CDR1 SEHNR and CDR2 FQNEAQ (reference sequence). In DNA form, the CDR3 reads TGTGCCATAGCGGAAGATACGCAGTATTTT. Its translation: CAIAEDTQYF. Using reference TRBV7-9 and TRBJ2-3 for the parts outside the CDR3, the full variable domain is DTGVSQNPRHKITKRGQNVTFRCDPISEHNRLYWYRQTLGQGPEFLTYFQNEAQLEKSRLLSDRFSAERPKGSFSTLEIQRTEQGDSAMYLCAIAEDTQYFGPGTRLTVL.

This clone has just one count. The CDR3 DNA follows: TGCGCCAGCAGCTTGGGAGTTCTGGTCACTGAAGCTTTCTTT. It encodes CASSLGVLVTEAFF. This chain joins TRBV5-1 and TRBJ1-1; D unclear. Germline V gene sequence: CDR1 SGHRS, CDR2 YFSETQ. Between the trimmed V and J ends, which lost 0 bases and 4 bases, there was a span of 10 bases. The CDR3 length is 14 residues.

V gene TRBV4-1 combines with J gene TRBJ2-3; 9 nucleotides agree with TRBD2. V trimming: 0 bases; J trimming: 6 bases; junction bases outside the gene matches: 10. CDR1 is MGHRA and CDR2 is YSYEKL in the germline V gene. CDR3 length equals 17 residues. CDR3 protein: CASSQEVASGVGDTQYF. The CDR3 region has the DNA TGCGCCAGCAGCCAAGAGGTGGCTAGCGGGGTCGGGGATACGCAGTATTTT.

This chain joins TRBV7-9 and TRBJ1-4; 9 bases match TRBD1. Germline assignment: CDR1 SEHNR and CDR2 FQNEAQ (reference sequence). The V gene end was trimmed by 1 base and the J gene end by 7 bases; junction bases not matched to a gene: 1. The CDR3 runs 14 residues. The CDR3 protein is CASSLGTGAEKLFF. CDR3 DNA: TGTGCCAGCAGCTTAGGGACAGGGGCTGAAAAACTGTTTTTT.

The chain couples TRBV19 to TRBJ1-6, with D perhaps TRBD1 (5 bases). The germline CDR1 and CDR2 sequences are LNHDA and SQIVND (reference sequence). Between the trimmed V and J ends, which lost 7 bases and 6 bases, there was a span of 13 bases. CDR3 length: 14 amino acids. The CDR3 protein is CASTQSRGNSPLHF. The CDR3 DNA is TGTGCCAGTACCCAGTCAAGGGGTAATTCACCCCTCCACTTT.

V and J are TRBV27 and TRBJ1-1, with a weak D call TRBD1 (5 bases). Germline V gene sequence: CDR1 MNHEY, CDR2 SMNVEV (reference sequence). The CDR3 has 13 amino acids. Deletions cut 5 bases from V and 6 bases from J, with 13 bases between. The CDR3 here is CASSPGGIAEAFF. CDR3 nucleotide sequence: TGTGCCAGCAGTCCGGGGGGGATCGCTGAAGCTTTCTTT.